Each of the 19 T cell receptor beta chains below was sequenced from the same sample in a study of control samples from healthy donors and cancer patients. Sequenced by immunoSEQ multiplex PCR; TCRdb stores in-frame clones only, minus some. The sample includes about 53,000 clones, around 87% of them seen just once. The sample comprised PBMCs. The source is a man between 60 and 75 years old with head and neck cancer.

This chain connects TRBV1 to TRBJ1-1; the D call of TRBD1 is as the table states it, not checked on the DNA. TRBV1 is deemed a pseudogene. The CDR3 has 15 amino acids. This CDR3 is CTSSQPDSMNTEAFF. CDR3 nucleotides: TGCACCAGCAGCCAACCGGACAGCATGAACACTGAAGCTTTCTTT.

V is TRBV5-4 and J is TRBJ2-1, with D possibly called TRBD1 or TRBD2 (7 bases each). The CDR3 sequence is 15 residues long. Germline V gene sequence: CDR1 SGHNT, CDR2 YYREEE (reference sequence). V lost 3 bases, J lost 9 bases, and 19 bases lay in between. As DNA, the CDR3 is TGTGCCAGCAGCTCCCATGGAGGGGGCGGGAGTGAGCAGTTCTTC. It codes for CASSSHGGGGSEQFF.

The V and J genes are TRBV9 and TRBJ1-3, with no clear D. Germline V gene lookup returns CDR1 SGDLS and CDR2 YYNGEE. This CDR3 has 16 residues. V lost 3 bases, J lost 0 bases, and 13 bases lay in between. The CDR3 here is CASSAISSLSGNTIYF. Written as DNA, the CDR3 is TGTGCCAGCAGCGCCATATCGTCTCTCTCTGGAAACACCATATATTTT.

The V and J genes are TRBV5-4 and TRBJ2-5; maybe TRBD1 (6 bases). Trimming took off 4 bases at V and 0 bases at J, with 13 bases between the two ends. This CDR3 spans 15 amino acids. The germline V gene has CDR1 SGHNT and CDR2 YYREEE (reference sequence). CDR3 DNA sequence: TGTGCCAGCAGCCCCCGGACAGCGAACCAAGAGACCCAGTACTTC. Its protein product is CASSPRTANQETQYF.

The rearrangement joins TRBV4-3 to TRBJ2-1; 8 positions agree with TRBD2. After removal of 5 bases from V and 0 bases from J, the junction contained 9 bases not matched to a gene. The CDR3 contains 17 residues. Looked up from germline, CDR1 is LGHNA and CDR2 is YSLEER. CDR3 amino acids: CASSDSGGLSSYNEQFF. CDR3 bases: TGCGCCAGCAGCGACAGCGGGGGCCTGAGCTCCTACAATGAGCAGTTCTTC.

This chain connects TRBV24-1 to TRBJ2-3, with 7 bases matching TRBD1. The germline gives CDR1 KGHDR, CDR2 SFDVKD. Trimming removed 3 bases from V and 1 base from J; junction bases left unmatched: 9. The CDR3 sequence is 17 residues long. CDR3 sequence (DNA): TGTGCCACCAGTGATGGGAACAGGGGAGCGGGCACAGATACGCAGTATTTT. It yields the protein CATSDGNRGAGTDTQYF.

V gene TRBV7-3 combines with J gene TRBJ2-6; tentative D call: TRBD2 (5 bases). Germline values: CDR1 SGHTA, CDR2 FQGTGA. The CDR3 runs 17 residues. Trimming took off 0 bases at V and 4 bases at J, with 13 bases between the two ends. CDR3 in DNA: TGTGCCAGCAGCTTAACCCCCTCGGGGTCCGGGGCCAACGTCCTGACTTTC. Protein: CASSLTPSGSGANVLTF.

In the case of this clone: The junction shows a germline mismatch at one end, possibly a read error. The chain has TRBV2 and TRBJ2-7; 11 bases are a match to TRBD1. CDR1 SNHLY and CDR2 FYNNEI come from the germline V gene. There are 15 residues in the CDR3. The CDR3 loop is CASSEGGQGAYEQYF. CDR3 in DNA: TGTGCCAGCAGCGAAGGGGGACAGGGGGCCTACGAGCAGTACTTC.

The chain couples TRBV4-3 to TRBJ1-5; D is perhaps TRBD1 (5 bases). The germline V gene has CDR1 LGHNA and CDR2 YSLEER. CDR3 size: 14 residues. V lost 4 bases and J lost 4, with 11 bases in between. CDR3 coding DNA: TGCGCCAGCAGCCCGGACATGGAGAATCAGCCCCAGCATTTT. It codes for CASSPDMENQPQHF.

The chain links TRBV4-1 to TRBJ1-3, with D uncertain. In germline, CDR1 is MGHRA, CDR2 YSYEKL. This CDR3 spans 15 amino acids. Trimming took off 2 bases at V and 0 bases at J, with 8 bases between the two ends. The CDR3, as DNA: TGCGCCAGCAGCCAACCCCGAAACTCTGGAAACACCATATATTTT. This sequence encodes CASSQPRNSGNTIYF.

The chain is built from TRBV9 and TRBJ2-7; 7 bases are a match to TRBD2. This CDR3 spans 14 amino acids. CDR1 SGDLS and CDR2 YYNGEE come from the germline V gene. Trimming cost V 8 bases and J 5 bases; bases outside gene matches: 13. CDR3 sequence: CASSKAGTNHEQYF. CDR3 nucleotide sequence: TGTGCCAGTTCAAAGGCCGGGACTAACCACGAGCAGTACTTC.

The chain employs TRBV6-5 and TRBJ2-3; D gene ambiguous. Trimming pared 5 bases from V and 0 bases from J, leaving 9 bases between. Germline-derived CDR1 and CDR2 are MNHEY and SVGAGI. The CDR3 runs to 14 residues. The CDR3 nucleotides are TGTGCCAGCAGTCGCCCGGCTAGCACAGATACGCAGTATTTT. This translates into CASSRPASTDTQYF.

The rearrangement joins TRBV5-4 to TRBJ2-1, with D unclear. The CDR3 covers 11 residues. The germline V gene encodes CDR1 SGHNT and CDR2 YYREEE (reference sequence). Trimming left V 0 bases short and J 6 bases short, with 1 base between. In DNA form, the CDR3 reads TGTGCCAGCAGCTTGGCCAATGAGCAGTTCTTC. This sequence encodes CASSLANEQFF.

This clone was seen just once. The chain links TRBV19 to TRBJ1-5; D call uncertain. The CDR3 totals 15 residues. Germline assignment: CDR1 LNHDA and CDR2 SQIVND (reference sequence). V dropped 5 bases and J dropped 0 bases, with 11 bases sitting between them. CDR3 region: CASSPISVSNQPQHF. CDR3 nucleotides: TGTGCCAGTAGTCCGATCAGTGTTAGCAATCAGCCCCAGCATTTT.

The chain carries TRBV9 and TRBJ2-5; the match to TRBD1 covers 10 bases. Trimming took 3 bases from V and 2 from J; bases not matched to a gene: 1. Germline V gene sequence: CDR1 SGDLS, CDR2 YYNGEE. The CDR3 runs 14 residues. CDR3 bases: TGTGCCAGCAGCGAGGACAGGGGGCAAGAGACCCAGTACTTC. Translation: CASSEDRGQETQYF.

The chain links TRBV6-2 or TRBV6-3 to TRBJ1-6; 8 bases are shared with TRBD1. The germline V gene encodes CDR1 MNHEY and CDR2 SVGEGT. CDR3 size: 15 residues. The V gene end was trimmed by 5 bases and the J gene end by 10 bases; junction bases not matched to a gene: 10. CDR3 in DNA: TGTGCCAGCAGTCAGGACAGGGAGGGAGGCTCACCCCTCCACTTT. This codes for CASSQDREGGSPLHF.

The chain recombines TRBV25-1 with TRBJ2-5, with 7 bases lining up with TRBD1. The CDR3 totals 13 residues. With V trimmed by 3 bases and J by 5 bases, 3 bases remained unmatched. In germline, CDR1 is MGHDK, CDR2 SYGVNS. CDR3 sequence: CASSDDRVETQYF. The CDR3 DNA is TGTGCCAGCAGTGACGACAGGGTGGAGACCCAGTACTTC.

The rearrangement uses TRBV5-4 and TRBJ1-3, with no clear D. Trimming pared 1 base from V and 4 bases from J, leaving 6 bases between. The CDR3 loop spans 13 amino acids. From germline, CDR1 is SGHNT and CDR2 YYREEE (reference sequence). CDR3 region: CASSLNSGNTIYF. For the CDR3, the DNA is TGTGCCAGCAGCTTGAACTCAGGAAACACCATATATTTT.

In its sample, this clone was seen once. The chain recombines TRBV19 with TRBJ1-1; maybe TRBD1 (5 bases). The CDR3 is 13 residues long. V was pared by 8 bases and J by 0 bases, with 10 bases between. Germline V gene data show CDR1 as LNHDA and CDR2 as SQIVND (reference sequence). Written as DNA, the CDR3 is TGTGCCAGTGGCGGGGGGTTGAACACTGAAGCTTTCTTT. It is translated as CASGGGLNTEAFF.